Shown below are 32 T cell receptor beta chains from a single sample sequenced in a study of PD-1 blockade in mismatch repair-deficient tumors. Profiling relied on immunoSEQ multiplex PCR, and the TCRdb table lists in-frame clones only, not all of them. The data hold about 79,000 clones, with 65% to 85% observed a single time. The sequenced sample was peripheral blood, obtained 44 weeks after starting pembrolizumab. The receptors derive from an adult with mismatch repair-deficient cancer.

This clone was observed a handful of times. The CDR3: CASSPTGSASYNEQFF. In nucleotides, the CDR3 is TGTGCCAGCTCACCAACTGGATCGGCATCCTACAATGAGCAGTTCTTC. This chain connects TRBV18 to TRBJ2-1; no reliable D call. The CDR3 has 16 residues. The V end lost 2 bases, the J end lost 1 base, and 12 bases lay between the germline ends. Per the germline V gene, CDR1 is KGHSH and CDR2 is LQKENI.

The chain has TRBV13 and TRBJ2-5; D unresolved. The CDR3 contains 11 residues. V lost 6 bases, J lost 5 bases, and 7 bases lay in between. The germline CDR1 and CDR2 sequences are PRHDT and FYEKMQ (reference sequence). As DNA, the CDR3 is TGTGCCAGCAGGGGCAGGGAGACCCAGTACTTC. It specifies CASRGRETQYF. The full variable domain, its missing parts supplied by reference TRBV13 and TRBJ2-5, is AAGVIQSPRHLIKEKRETATLKCYPIPRHDTVYWYQQGPGQDPQFLISFYEKMQSDKGSIPDRFSAQQFSDYHSELNMSSLELGDSALYFCASRGRETQYFGPGTRLLVL.

This clone was seen a few times. The chain couples TRBV4-1 to TRBJ2-4; 7 bases match TRBD1. Germline V gene data show CDR1 as MGHRA and CDR2 as YSYEKL. The length of the CDR3 is 14 residues. V lost 2 bases to trimming and J lost 5 bases; unmatched junction nucleotides: 3. CDR3 in DNA: TGCGCCAGCAGCCAACCGGGACAGCAAAACATTCAGTACTTC. It specifies CASSQPGQQNIQYF.

V is TRBV7-6 and J is TRBJ2-7, with TRBD2 matching over 8 bases. Germline trimming cut 5 bases from V and 2 bases from J; bases unmatched to any gene: 8. CDR1 and CDR2 (germline): SGHVS, FNYEAQ. The CDR3 runs 15 residues. In DNA, the CDR3 is TGTGCCAGCAGCCCGGGGTCGGGGGGGACCTACGAGCAGTACTTC. The encoded protein is CASSPGSGGTYEQYF. Full variable domain (missing parts from reference TRBV7-6 and TRBJ2-7): GAGVSQSPRYKVTKRGQDVALRCDPISGHVSLYWYRQALGQGPEFLTYFNYEAQQDKSGLPNDRFSAERPEGSISTLTIQRTEQRDSAMYRCASSPGSGGTYEQYFGPGTRLTVT.

Here the CDR3 reads CASSQGLAGGTDTQYF. In DNA, the CDR3 is TGCGCCAGCAGCCAAGGGTTGGCGGGAGGAACAGATACGCAGTATTTT. V and J are TRBV4-3 and TRBJ2-3, with 8 bases aligning to TRBD2. Germline V gives CDR1 LGHNA, CDR2 YSLEER. With 1 base clipped from V and 3 bases from J, the junction kept 6 bases outside the gene matches. There are 16 residues in the CDR3.

The rearrangement uses TRBV5-4 and TRBJ2-4, with D perhaps TRBD1 or TRBD2 (5 bases each). This CDR3 comprises 17 residues. Germline CDR1 reads SGHNT; CDR2 reads YYREEE (reference sequence). Trimming removed 0 bases at V and 2 bases at J, with 15 bases between. This chain's CDR3 is CASSLGLLGGSKNIQYF. The CDR3 DNA is TGTGCCAGCAGCTTGGGTTTGCTTGGGGGATCCAAAAACATTCAGTACTTC.

The chain combines TRBV27 with TRBJ2-1; TRBD1 agrees at 8 bases. CDR3 length equals 16 residues. CDR1 and CDR2 (germline): MNHEY, SMNVEV (reference sequence). V gave up 5 bases and J gave up 7 bases; unmatched junction bases: 13. CDR3 nucleotide sequence: TGTGCCAGCAGTACCAAGACAGGGGTGATGGGGAATGAGCAGTTCTTC. Encoded protein: CASSTKTGVMGNEQFF.

The chain employs TRBV7-6 and TRBJ2-7; 11 bases agree with TRBD2. Germline CDR1 SGHVS, CDR2 FNYEAQ. This CDR3 has 16 residues. The V segment lost 5 bases and the J segment 6 bases; nucleotides outside the gene matches: 12. CDR3 DNA: TGTGCCAGCAGCCCTTTAGGGCTAGCGGGAGGAGGCGAGCAGTACTTC. Its translation: CASSPLGLAGGGEQYF.

The rearrangement uses TRBV19 and TRBJ2-1; D possibly corresponds to TRBD2 (6 bases). The germline V gene encodes CDR1 LNHDA and CDR2 SQIVND (reference sequence). V lost 10 bases and J 2 bases, leaving 18 bases between the germline ends. This CDR3 is 15 amino acids long. The CDR3 nucleotides read TGTGCCACCGAACTCGGGAGCGGAACCTACAATGAGCAGTTCTTC. Its protein is CATELGSGTYNEQFF.

This chain connects TRBV11-3 to TRBJ2-7, with TRBD2 as a possible D gene (5 bases). This CDR3 has 14 amino acids. CDR1 and CDR2 (germline): SGHNT, YENEEA. Between the trimmed V and J ends, which lost 1 base and 4 bases, there was a span of 11 bases. CDR3 DNA: TGTGCCAGCAGCTTAGGACTACTCGGTTACGAGCAGTACTTC. As protein: CASSLGLLGYEQYF.

The J gene is TRBJ1-4, the V gene TRBV19; 10 nucleotides agree with TRBD1. J was trimmed by 7 bases and V by 5 bases; bases with no gene match: 7. In germline, CDR1 is LNHDA, CDR2 SQIVND (reference sequence). This CDR3 has 15 amino acids. CDR3 bases: TGTGCCAGTAGTGCTCAGACAGGGGGCTTTGAAAAACTGTTTTTT. Its protein product is CASSAQTGGFEKLFF.

The CDR3 sequence: CASSNLGQGGTEAFF. Here the CDR3 DNA reads TGTGCCAGTAGTAACCTCGGACAGGGTGGCACTGAAGCTTTCTTT. This chain joins TRBV19 and TRBJ1-1, with 8 bases that match TRBD1. V trimming: 4 bases; J trimming: 4 bases; junction bases outside the gene matches: 8. The CDR3 sequence is 15 residues long. Per the germline V gene, CDR1 is LNHDA and CDR2 is SQIVND (reference sequence).

The V and J genes are TRBV7-2 and TRBJ1-4; TRBD1 is a possible D gene (6 bases). Germline V CDR1 and CDR2: SGHTA, FQGNSA. Trimming pared 5 bases from V and 0 bases from J, leaving 10 bases between. The CDR3 runs 15 residues. CDR3 region: CASSRRTATNEKLFF. CDR3 bases: TGTGCCAGCAGCCGCCGGACAGCAACTAATGAAAAACTGTTTTTT.

The chain is built from TRBV29-1 and TRBJ1-1; D gene ambiguous. The V and J ends lost 3 bases and 8 bases respectively, with 7 bases between them. The CDR3 extends over 10 amino acids. The germline V gene encodes CDR1 SQVTM and CDR2 ANQGSEA. CDR3 sequence (DNA): TGCAGCGTTGACGCCGTAGAAGCTTTCTTT. Translating gives CSVDAVEAFF.

The CDR3 loop is CAISGNLGAGEQFF. In nucleotides, the CDR3 is TGTGCCATCAGTGGCAATTTGGGCGCTGGTGAGCAGTTCTTC. The V gene is TRBV10-3, the J gene TRBJ2-1, with D unclear. V lost 4 bases and J 9 bases, leaving 16 bases between the germline ends. Germline V lookup: CDR1 ENHRY, CDR2 SYGVKD. This CDR3 comprises 14 residues.

The V gene is TRBV27, the J gene TRBJ2-3; 7 bases agree with TRBD1. The V segment lost 6 bases and the J segment 2 bases; nucleotides outside the gene matches: 8. The CDR3 length is 15 residues. In germline, CDR1 is MNHEY, CDR2 SMNVEV (reference sequence). The DNA for the CDR3 is TGTGCCAGCAGCTTAGGACAGGCCCTCACAGATACGCAGTATTTT. Amino acids: CASSLGQALTDTQYF.

CDR3 DNA sequence: TGTGCCAGCCCGTCCGGGGCCAACGTCCTGACTTTC. Translation: CASPSGANVLTF. This chain joins TRBV18 and TRBJ2-6, with D hard to call. The CDR3 contains 12 residues. In germline, CDR1 is KGHSH, CDR2 LQKENI. Between the trimmed V and J ends, which lost 8 bases and 4 bases, there was a span of 6 bases.

V usage is TRBV9 and J usage is TRBJ1-2; D not certain. The CDR3 has 17 amino acids. Per germline, CDR1 SGDLS and CDR2 YYNGEE. Between the trimmed V and J ends, which lost 0 bases and 5 bases, there was a span of 20 bases. CDR3 sequence (DNA): TGTGCCAGCAGCGTAGATACGGGCAAGGACCCCCTATATGGCTACACCTTC. The encoded protein is CASSVDTGKDPLYGYTF.

For this clone: Other nucleotide sequences in the sample specify the same CDR3. The chain links TRBV2 to TRBJ2-7, with 10 positions matching TRBD2. CDR1 SNHLY and CDR2 FYNNEI come from the germline V gene. Unmatched junction bases numbered 6, after V lost 7 bases and J lost 3 bases. The CDR3 sequence is 14 residues long. The CDR3 nucleotides read TGTGCCAGCAACCCGGGACTAGCGCGCTACGAGCAGTACTTC. Its translation is CASNPGLARYEQYF.

The table lists this clone with a count of one. V is TRBV6-1 and J is TRBJ2-5; D not resolved. Germline CDR1 reads MNHNS; CDR2 reads SASEGT. The germline V and J ends were trimmed by 6 bases and 7 bases, with 18 bases remaining between them. The CDR3 sequence is 14 residues long. CDR3 protein: CASSQYQTESTQYF. The CDR3 nucleotides are TGTGCCAGCAGCCAATACCAGACTGAATCGACCCAGTACTTC.

This clone turned up a few times. The V call is TRBV19, the J call TRBJ2-1; TRBD2 matches 7 bases. In germline, CDR1 is LNHDA, CDR2 SQIVND (reference sequence). The CDR3 contains 13 residues. With 1 base clipped from V and 8 bases from J, the junction kept 2 bases outside the gene matches. Here the CDR3 reads CASSIGLADEQFF. The CDR3 DNA reads as TGTGCCAGTAGTATAGGACTAGCAGATGAGCAGTTCTTC.

The chain links TRBV25-1 to TRBJ2-1; the match to TRBD2 covers 9 bases. Germline lookup yields CDR1 MGHDK and CDR2 SYGVNS. The CDR3 runs 13 residues. V was pared by 8 bases and J by 5 bases, with 4 bases of the junction left unmatched. Written as DNA, the CDR3 is TGTGCCAGCGGACTAGCGCCAAACAATGAGCAGTTCTTC. This sequence encodes CASGLAPNNEQFF.

This clone has just a few counts. The J gene is TRBJ1-5, the V gene TRBV30, with D perhaps TRBD1 (6 bases). Trimming removed 5 bases from V and 2 bases from J, with 13 bases in between. Per the germline V gene, CDR1 is GTSNPN and CDR2 is SVGIG (reference sequence). The CDR3 consists of 14 residues. CDR3 DNA: TGTGCCTGGGGAGGCTCAGGGGGCAATCAGCCCCAGCATTTT. The encoded protein is CAWGGSGGNQPQHF.

V is TRBV5-1 and J is TRBJ1-1; no firm D call. Germline V gene data show CDR1 as SGHRS and CDR2 as YFSETQ. The CDR3 contains 13 residues. V was pared by 4 bases and J by 0 bases, with 7 bases between. The CDR3 sequence: CASSGGVNTEAFF. The CDR3 coding sequence is TGCGCCAGCAGCGGCGGGGTGAACACTGAAGCTTTCTTT.

The chain links TRBV5-1 to TRBJ2-7, with TRBD1 identical over 7 bases. The CDR3 totals 13 residues. Per the germline V gene, CDR1 is SGHRS and CDR2 is YFSETQ. Losses at the gene ends were 4 bases for V and 3 bases for J; bases not matched to a gene: 4. In DNA form, the CDR3 reads TGCGCCAGCAGCACCACAGGGGTCTACGAGCAGTACTTC. The encoded protein is CASSTTGVYEQYF.

V is TRBV19 and J is TRBJ2-4; D perhaps matches TRBD1 (5 bases). Trimming removed 7 bases at V and 3 bases at J, with 13 bases between. Germline CDR1 LNHDA, CDR2 SQIVND (reference sequence). CDR3 length: 14 amino acids. The CDR3 bases are TGTGCCAGTATGAGCCAAGGGGTCAAAAACATTCAGTACTTC. Protein: CASMSQGVKNIQYF.

The chain employs TRBV19 and TRBJ1-3; tentatively, D is TRBD1 (5 bases). Germline V CDR1 and CDR2: LNHDA, SQIVND (reference sequence). CDR3 length: 16 residues. Trimming pared 4 bases from V and 0 bases from J, leaving 13 bases between. The CDR3 here is CASSNPGLSSGNTIYF. The CDR3 DNA follows: TGTGCCAGTAGTAACCCGGGACTGAGCTCTGGAAACACCATATATTTT.

By sample fraction, this clone is medium-sized (0.01 to 0.1%). V is TRBV5-4 and J is TRBJ2-7, with TRBD1 matching 9 bases. The junction had 6 bases not matched to a gene; V was cut back by 4 bases and J by 7 bases. Germline-derived CDR1 and CDR2 are SGHNT and YYREEE (reference sequence). There are 13 residues in the CDR3. Here the CDR3 reads CASSLQGANEQYF. CDR3 nucleotide sequence: TGTGCCAGCAGCCTACAGGGGGCGAATGAGCAGTACTTC.

This rearrangement joins TRBV6-9 to TRBJ2-3; 7 nucleotides align to TRBD1. In germline, CDR1 is MNHGY, CDR2 SVAAGI. The J segment lost 4 bases and the V segment lost 4 bases, leaving 8 bases of the junction unmatched. This CDR3 contains 15 residues. The CDR3 loop is CASSCPGGCADTQYF. The CDR3 nucleotides are TGTGCCAGCAGTTGTCCAGGGGGATGTGCAGATACGCAGTATTTT.

This sequence joins TRBV29-1 and TRBJ2-2; 8 bases are shared with TRBD1. The CDR3 contains 15 residues. Germline assignment: CDR1 SQVTM and CDR2 ANQGSEA. Unmatched junction bases numbered 11, after V lost 5 bases and J lost 6 bases. CDR3 region: CSVIPQGAFAGELFF. The CDR3 DNA is TGCAGCGTTATTCCCCAGGGGGCCTTCGCCGGGGAGCTGTTTTTT.

This clone has a count of ten or more. V usage is TRBV29-1 and J usage is TRBJ1-2; tentative D call: TRBD1 (6 bases). CDR3 length equals 15 residues. Per the germline V gene, CDR1 is SQVTM and CDR2 is ANQGSEA. The V and J ends lost 2 bases and 8 bases respectively, with 21 bases between them. In DNA, the CDR3 is TGCAGCGTTGAATCCCAGGGGCAGGGTCCGTCCGGCTACACCTTC. Its translation: CSVESQGQGPSGYTF.

The rearrangement joins TRBV7-3 to TRBJ2-2, with a tentative D call TRBD2 (5 bases). CDR1 and CDR2 (germline): SGHTA, FQGTGA. With 3 bases removed from V and 4 bases from J, the gap between germline ends came to 12 bases. The CDR3 extends over 15 amino acids. The CDR3 here is CASSLAGIGTGELFF. The DNA for the CDR3 is TGTGCCAGCAGCTTGGCCGGGATAGGCACCGGGGAGCTGTTTTTT. Full variable domain (missing parts from reference TRBV7-3 and TRBJ2-2): GAGVSQTPSNKVTEKGKYVELRCDPISGHTALYWYRQSLGQGPEFLIYFQGTGAADDSGLPNDRFFAVRPEGSVSTLKIQRTERGDSAVYLCASSLAGIGTGELFFGEGSRLTVL.